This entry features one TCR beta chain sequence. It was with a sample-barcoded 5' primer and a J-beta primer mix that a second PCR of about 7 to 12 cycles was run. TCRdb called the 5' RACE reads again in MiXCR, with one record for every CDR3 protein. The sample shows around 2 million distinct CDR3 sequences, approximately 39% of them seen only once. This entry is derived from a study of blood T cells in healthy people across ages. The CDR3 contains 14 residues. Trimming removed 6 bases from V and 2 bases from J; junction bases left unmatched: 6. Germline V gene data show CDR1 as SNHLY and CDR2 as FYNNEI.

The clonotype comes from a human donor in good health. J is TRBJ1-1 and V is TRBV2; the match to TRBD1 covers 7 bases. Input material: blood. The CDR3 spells CASRGGDSNTEAFF. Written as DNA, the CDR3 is TGTGCCAGCAGAGGTGGGGACAGCAACACTGAAGCTTTCTTT. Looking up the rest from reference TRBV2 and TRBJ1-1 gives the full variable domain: EPEVTQTPSHQVTQMGQEVILRCVPISNHLYFYWYRQILGQKVEFLVSFYNNEISEKSEIFDDQFSVERPDGSNFTLKIRSTKLEDSAMYFCASRGGDSNTEAFFGQGTRLTVV.